This T cell receptor beta chain was captured by sequencing in a study of blood T cells in healthy people across ages (dated by TCRdb to 2013 to 2016). As for the study more broadly: In model experiments, template switching captured about one uniquely barcoded TCR beta cDNA molecule for every two T cells. To track age-related changes in TCR beta repertoire diversity, the study relied on deep sequencing normalized with unique cDNA molecular identifiers. Four age groups were formed from the donors: young (average roughly 16 years), middle-aged (approximately 40), aged (about 62) and long-lived (approximately 80). For two donors (one aged 18 to 30 and one aged 80 or older), the study analyzed two additional independent replicas of 1 million unique cDNA reads from the same blood draw. Study-wide conclusions, independent of this receptor: Estimates of total diversity based on one million sequenced T cells were regarded as lower bounds and as underestimates. Compared with the aged group, the long-lived group had more naive CD4+ T cells, fewer expanded clones and increased TCR diversity, a pattern suggesting age selection. Donor CMV infection status was unknown, potentially confounding age-related changes in expanded clonotypes. Because profiling used bulk unsorted PBMCs, naive and antigen-experienced compartments could not be compared conclusively. As age increased, observed TCR beta diversity per million T cells dropped in a roughly linear way, and a significant reduction was already evident by age 40. Observed TCR beta diversity correlated strongly with the percentage of naive T cells measured by flow cytometry.

Donors were a few dozen systemically healthy Caucasian individuals from Russia aged roughly 6 to 90 years. Each donor gave 9.5 to 10 milliliters of peripheral blood, drawn into EDTA-treated Vacutainer tubes. Ficoll-Paque density-gradient centrifugation was used to isolate PBMCs, with at least 7 million per sample. Trizol reagent was used to extract total RNA from PBMCs, with at least 5.5 micrograms per sample. Naive CD45RAhigh/CD27high T cell percentages were measured by flow cytometry on a PBMC aliquot from every donor. Library creation used 5' RACE. Sequencing instrument: Illumina HiSeq 2500. A second PCR of 7 to 11 cycles was run with a J-beta primer mix and a sample-barcoded 5' primer. Each TCR beta cDNA molecule received a unique molecular identifier from a template-switch 5' adaptor carrying 12 random nucleotides. At least 2.5 million CDR3-containing paired-end reads were obtained from each sample. First-strand cDNA was synthesized from all RNA with the Mint cDNA synthesis kit, primed by a TRBC-specific oligonucleotide. After uracil-DNA glycosylase treatment, a first 18-cycle PCR used universal primers M1SS and BC2_uni_R on all cDNA. The authors' analysis ran thus. Each sample was normalized by randomly selecting 1 million high-quality reads, each carrying a distinct molecular identifier. Reads with shared molecular identifiers were discarded instead of being binned into consensus sequences. MiTCR, run with a Q25 quality threshold and the strictest error-elimination algorithm, handled CDR3 identification, clonotype clustering and error correction. A nonparametric unseen species model using Euler transformation provided a lower-bound estimate of total TCR beta diversity. TCRdb applied fastp at Q25 and MiXCR to the public reads, then kept only in-frame beta chains. Rows with one shared CDR3 protein collapse into an entry with the most common genes and DNA. It is TCRdb's table, rather than the study itself, that gives the V and J calls and clone size. For this sample there are over a million distinct CDR3 sequences; 25% appear just once. Together, the top ten hold around 0.7% of the sample.

Only a few counts were recorded for this clonotype. What antigen it recognizes has not been identified. One base away there is no much larger clone; base qualities are not given. CDR1 is given as MNHEY and CDR2 as SMNVEV, both from the germline V gene (reference sequence). The germline V and J ends show losses of 4 bases and 8 bases respectively, and no gene match explains 6 bases of the junction. Its CDR3 holds 14 amino acids, cysteine through phenylalanine. Just CDR3 DNA is preserved here, 42 bases in frame from base 1. The same sample was also studied in work on T cells of mothers and their children. As the second paper documents: Nine systemically healthy Caucasian individuals, comprising three mothers and their six children, were included as donors. cDNA synthesis used all of the extracted RNA, with roughly 1.5 ug of RNA in each 15 ul reaction. Sample barcodes and 2-4 random nucleotides were added via the M1S primer in the second PCR. Over 8.5 million TCR beta CDR3 reads were obtained for each mother, and approximately 3.2 million reads were obtained for each child. In both related and unrelated pairs, thymic selection shapes the output of TCR recombination in a similar way, with inherited differences having only a minor effect. Normalized repertoire overlap in related mother-child pairs was always slightly higher than in unrelated mother-child pairs, but the difference was never significant. No persistent microchimeric T cell clones were found, with a detection sensitivity of 85 to 100 clones per million clonotypes. To look for features that set related mother-child pairs apart from unrelated individuals, the researchers ran deep NGS to compare the TCR beta repertoires of mothers and children. Mothers averaged about 40 +/- 4 years of age and children averaged around 11 +/- 4 years. Libraries were sequenced on Illumina HiSeq 2000 with 100+100 nt paired-end reads after adapter ligation with NEBNext reagents. To avoid cross-contamination, the mother libraries and the child libraries were prepared a month apart and sequenced in separate runs. For each donor, somewhere between 500,000 and 2,000,000 distinct TCR beta clonotypes were identified. Naive TCR beta clonotypes were estimated from low-frequency clonotypes matched to each donor's FACS-determined naive share, without sorting.

The sequence was obtained from a girl aged 2-10 years in good health. The material sequenced was blood. The chain uses TRBV27 and TRBJ1-2, with 11 central nucleotides matching TRBD1. The CDR3 reads CASSSGTGGRGYTF. The DNA is as follows: TGTGCCAGCAGTTCCGGGACAGGGGGTAGAGGCTACACCTTC.